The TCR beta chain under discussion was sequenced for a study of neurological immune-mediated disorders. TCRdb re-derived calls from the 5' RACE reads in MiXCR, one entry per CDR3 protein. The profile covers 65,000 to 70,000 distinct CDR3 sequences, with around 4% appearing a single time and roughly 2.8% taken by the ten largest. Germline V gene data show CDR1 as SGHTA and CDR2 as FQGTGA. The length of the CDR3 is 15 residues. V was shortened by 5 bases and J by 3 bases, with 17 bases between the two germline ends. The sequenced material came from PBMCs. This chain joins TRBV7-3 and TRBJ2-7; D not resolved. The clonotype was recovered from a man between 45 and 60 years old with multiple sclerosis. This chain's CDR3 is CASSLGLGKNYEQYF. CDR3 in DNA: TGTGCCAGCAGCCTAGGCTTAGGGAAGAACTACGAGCAGTACTTC.